These T cell receptor beta chains were read from a single sample in a study of OX40 agonist ivuxolimab in advanced cancers. TCRdb's copy holds only in-frame clones and misses some; the assay was immunoSEQ multiplex PCR. The table shows about 50,000 clones, with 90% to 95% occurring only once. Specimen: CD4+ or CD8+ T cells sorted from blood, collected in a trial of the OX40 agonist ivuxolimab. The source of these receptors is an adult with an advanced solid tumor such as melanoma, head and neck, liver or kidney cancer. CDR3s include the opening cysteine and the closing phenylalanine or tryptophan. D genes are given only for firm matches. A clone size is listed for some rows: how often the clone was seen (once, few, many), or a class if it is expanded.

>TRBJ2-7|.|15|TRBV11-2|.
CASSLESPSSYEQYF
TGTGCCAGCAGCTTAGAGTCCCCTAGCTCTTATGAGCAGTACTTC
>TRBJ2-1|.|13|TRBV7-2|.
CASSWDTYNEQFF
TGTGCCAGCAGCTGGGACACCTACAATGAGCAGTTCTTC
>TRBJ1-2|TRBD1|12|TRBV25-1|.
CASNGQGPGYTF
TGTGCCAGCAATGGACAGGGGCCGGGCTACACCTTC
>TRBJ1-2|.|16|TRBV9|.
CASSVNSWETGYGYTF
TGTGCCAGCAGCGTCAACAGCTGGGAGACAGGCTATGGCTACACCTTC
>TRBJ1-2|.|16|TRBV2|.
CASSEWGATSNYGYTF
TGTGCCAGCAGTGAATGGGGGGCGACCTCTAACTATGGCTACACCTTC
>TRBJ1-2|TRBD1|14|TRBV28|.
CASSLRQGGYGYTF
TGTGCCAGCAGTTTAAGACAGGGAGGCTATGGCTACACCTTC
>TRBJ1-1|.|16|TRBV7-9|.
CASSLAVGLTKAEAFF
TGTGCCAGCAGCTTAGCTGTCGGTCTTACGAAAGCTGAAGCTTTCTTT
>TRBJ1-3|.|15|TRBV5-1|.
CASSRGQDSGNTIYF
TGCGCCAGCAGCCGCGGGCAAGACTCTGGAAACACCATATATTTT
>TRBJ1-3|.|16|TRBV28|.
CASSPLPSISGNTIYF
TGTGCCAGCAGCCCTCTCCCCTCCATCTCTGGAAACACCATATATTTT
>TRBJ2-3|.|15|TRBV21-1|.
CASSISGRGTDTQYF
TGTGCCAGCAGCATCAGCGGGAGAGGCACAGATACGCAGTATTTT
>TRBJ2-7|.|14|TRBV9|.
CASSVGGEGYEQYF
TGTGCCAGCAGCGTAGGAGGTGAGGGATACGAGCAGTACTTC
>TRBJ2-5|.|17|TRBV16|.
CASSQSALEGSQETQYF
TGTGCCAGCAGCCAATCGGCCCTGGAGGGCTCTCAAGAGACCCAGTACTTC
>TRBJ2-7|.|15|TRBV5-5|.
CASSLVRRASYEQYF
TGTGCCAGCAGCCTCGTTCGGAGGGCCTCCTACGAGCAGTACTTC
>TRBJ2-7|.|12|TRBV13|.
CASSLGLYEQYF
TGTGCCAGCAGCTTAGGACTCTACGAGCAGTACTTC
>TRBJ2-7|.|15|TRBV5-4|.
CASSPDARIPHEQYF
TGTGCCAGCAGCCCGGACGCCCGGATACCTCACGAGCAATACTTC
>TRBJ2-7|.|13|TRBV5-6|once
CASSSGETYEQYF
TGTGCCAGCAGCTCTGGGGAAACCTACGAGCAGTACTTC
>TRBJ1-2|.|15|TRBV6-5|.
CASSSPGRWPYGYTF
TGTGCCAGCAGTTCTCCCGGGAGGTGGCCCTATGGCTACACCTTC
>TRBJ2-5|.|10|TRBV29-1|.
CSVEEETQYF
TGCAGCGTTGAAGAAGAGACCCAGTACTTC
>TRBJ2-7|.|14|TRBV7-6|.
CASSLGVGDYEQYF
TGTGCCAGCAGCTTAGGGGTAGGAGACTACGAGCAGTACTTC
>TRBJ1-5|TRBD1|14|TRBV11-2|.
CASSLQGGRQPQHF
TGTGCCAGCAGCCTCCAGGGGGGGCGGCAGCCCCAGCATTTT
>TRBJ2-2|TRBD1|15|TRBV28|.
CASSFRDRGTGELFF
TGTGCCAGCAGTTTCCGGGACAGGGGAACCGGGGAGCTGTTTTTT
>TRBJ2-3|TRBD2|16|TRBV28|.
CASSLTSGRSADTQYF
TGTGCCAGCAGCCTGACTAGCGGGAGGTCCGCGGATACGCAGTATTTT
>TRBJ2-5|TRBD1|11|TRBV2|.
CASSTGVEQYF
TGTGCCAGCAGCACAGGGGTGGAGCAGTACTTC
>TRBJ1-3|TRBD1|17|TRBV4-3|.
CASSQLTGIDSGNTIYF
TGCGCCAGCAGCCAATTGACAGGGATCGACTCTGGAAACACCATATATTTT
>TRBJ1-4|TRBD1|15|TRBV9|.
CASSEQGASNEKLFF
TGTGCCAGCAGCGAACAGGGGGCTAGTAATGAAAAACTGTTTTTT
>TRBJ2-7|TRBD2|14|TRBV7-3|.
CASSLLAGGYEQYF
TGTGCCAGCAGCCTGCTGGCGGGAGGATACGAGCAGTACTTC
>TRBJ2-7|TRBD2|16|TRBV6-5|.
CASSYSPSGTSYEQYF
TGTGCCAGCAGTTACTCGCCTAGCGGGACAAGTTACGAGCAGTACTTC
>TRBJ1-1|TRBD1|13|TRBV7-2|medium-sized
CASGTGHGTEAFF
TGTGCCAGCGGGACAGGGCATGGCACTGAAGCTTTCTTT
>TRBJ1-2|TRBD1|17|TRBV9|.
CASSVGPGQGVVYGYTF
TGTGCCAGCAGCGTAGGACCAGGACAGGGGGTGGTCTATGGCTACACCTTC